This T cell receptor (beta chain) was documented in a study of T-cell memory formation after mild COVID-19. For the study at large: TCR clusters showed largely donor specificity. Study-level findings and limits: Clones which contracted sat mainly in CM and EM if CD4+, and in EMRA if CD8+. The study found balanced CD4/CD8 in clones contracting day 15 to 85 and a CD4+ lean in later expanders. Some clones that responded were present in memory (sampled pre-infection), which suggests cross-reactive memory joined.

To note about this clonotype: What it binds is unknown.

The CDR3 has 11 amino acids. Germline values: CDR1 LNHDA, CDR2 SQIVND (reference sequence). The ends were cut back, 5 bases at V and 5 bases at J, with 7 bases in the middle. A single record per CDR3 protein comes from TCRdb applying MiXCR to the 5' RACE reads. The sample contains fewer than 50,000 distinct CDR3 sequences, roughly 9% of which appear only once. The chain links TRBV19 to TRBJ2-7, with D maybe TRBD2 (5 bases). Source material: PBMCs or a T cell subset sorted from them (not recorded which). This receptor was taken from an adult woman who had mild COVID-19 (a few samples of this study predate the infection). Cell type and time point are not known. CDR3: CASSGGHEQYF. CDR3 in DNA: TGTGCCAGTAGTGGAGGCCACGAGCAGTACTTC.